This TCR beta chain was sequenced during a study of metastatic and nonmetastatic thyroid tumors. No treatment of any kind had been given to any patient before thyroid surgery. Through MiXCR, TCRdb re-clonotyped the PCR reads. Of about 13,000 clones listed, about a quarter are singletons. The sample taken for sequencing was adjacent normal tissue. The source is a female donor with papillary thyroid cancer or a benign thyroid nodule (not recorded which). Some clones in this sample may be carry-over from other donors' samples.

This sequence joins TRBV20-1 and TRBJ2-5; 10 bases fit TRBD1. CDR3 length: 15 amino acids. Germline lookup yields CDR1 DFQATT and CDR2 SNEGSKA (reference sequence). Trimming cost V 5 bases and J 6 bases; bases outside gene matches: 12. The CDR3 here is CSAQDRDRGVKTQYF. CDR3 bases: TGCAGTGCTCAAGACCGGGACAGGGGAGTGAAGACCCAGTACTTC.